What follows are 16 T cell receptor beta chains derived from one specimen sequenced in a study of blood T cell repertoires in COVID-19. Method: immunoSEQ multiplex PCR; TCRdb's copy keeps in-frame clones and lacks some. Here the sample spans fewer than 85,000 clones, roughly four fifths being singletons. Input material: peripheral blood. These receptors originate from a human donor in a cohort sampled during active COVID-19.

Comments on this clone: In the same sample, other DNA sequences code for this CDR3. The chain has TRBV9 and TRBJ2-3, with 7 nucleotides matching TRBD1. V lost 0 bases, J lost 1 base, and 2 bases stayed unmatched. The CDR3 is 15 residues long. CDR1 and CDR2 from the germline V gene are SGDLS and YYNGEE. CDR3 bases: TGTGCCAGCAGCGTAGGACAGGGTGGCACAGATACGCAGTATTTT. This sequence encodes CASSVGQGGTDTQYF.

The chain uses TRBV7-2 and TRBJ2-1, with TRBD2 identical over 11 bases. The CDR3 sequence is 14 residues long. Germline assignment: CDR1 SGHTA and CDR2 FQGNSA. After removal of 3 bases from V and 8 bases from J, the junction contained 3 bases not matched to a gene. The CDR3 loop reads CASSLIAGGDEQFF. The CDR3 DNA sequence: TGTGCCAGCAGCTTGATAGCGGGGGGGGATGAGCAGTTCTTC.

This clone was picked up a small number of times. This rearrangement joins TRBV7-9 to TRBJ1-1; possibly TRBD1 for D (5 bases). Germline CDR1 reads SEHNR; CDR2 reads FQNEAQ (reference sequence). The CDR3 is 15 amino acids. The V end was cut by 3 bases, the J end by 4 bases, with 15 bases between. In nucleotides, the CDR3 is TGTGCCAGCAGCTTCAGCGGGGGGTGGCTCACTGAAGCTTTCTTT. It yields the protein CASSFSGGWLTEAFF.

This chain uses TRBV6-1 with TRBJ1-5; D ambiguous. The germline CDR1 and CDR2 sequences are MNHNS and SASEGT. The CDR3 has 13 residues. V lost 3 bases and J 6 bases, leaving 9 bases between the germline ends. This chain's CDR3 is CASSDRWSQPQHF. CDR3 DNA sequence: TGTGCCAGCAGTGACCGGTGGAGTCAGCCCCAGCATTTT.

The J gene is TRBJ2-5, the V gene TRBV3-1 (or the pseudogene TRBV3-2); 14 bases match TRBD2. The V and J ends lost 3 bases and 5 bases, in that order; junction bases with no gene match: 8. Per germline, CDR1 LGHDT and CDR2 YNNKEL (reference sequence). CDR3 length: 17 residues. CDR3 protein: CASSHRRLAGGEETQYF. The CDR3 region has the DNA TGTGCCAGCAGCCACCGAAGACTAGCGGGGGGGGAGGAGACCCAGTACTTC.

This chain joins TRBV5-5 and TRBJ1-1; 8 nucleotides line up with TRBD1. The CDR3 has 15 residues. V was pared by 3 bases and J by 4 bases, with 8 bases of the junction left unmatched. Germline lookup yields CDR1 SGHKS and CDR2 YYEKEE (reference sequence). CDR3 amino acids: CASSSERQGSTEAFF. The DNA for the CDR3 is TGTGCCAGCAGCTCTGAGAGACAGGGGTCCACTGAAGCTTTCTTT.

The chain joins TRBV19 to TRBJ1-5, with D uncertain. The germline V gene has CDR1 LNHDA and CDR2 SQIVND (reference sequence). The CDR3 contains 12 residues. V was pared by 6 bases and J by 9 bases, with 12 bases between. The CDR3 nucleotides read TGTGCCAGTAGCCTCGGAGCATCGCCCCAGCATTTT. This gives the protein CASSLGASPQHF.

This clone was detected once. CDR3 sequence (DNA): TGTGCCAGCAGTGACAGGTTAAGCTCCTACGAGCAGTACTTC. It specifies CASSDRLSSYEQYF. The gene calls are TRBV2 and TRBJ2-7; D is uncertain. The CDR3 runs to 14 residues. The ends were cut back, 3 bases at V and 0 bases at J, with 9 bases in the middle. The V gene's germline CDR1 is SNHLY and CDR2 FYNNEI. Combining the CDR3 with reference TRBV2 and TRBJ2-7 gives the whole variable domain EPEVTQTPSHQVTQMGQEVILRCVPISNHLYFYWYRQILGQKVEFLVSFYNNEISEKSEIFDDQFSVERPDGSNFTLKIRSTKLEDSAMYFCASSDRLSSYEQYFGPGTRLTVT.

This clone was observed once. The chain employs TRBV28 and TRBJ1-5; D gene unclear. Trimming took 2 bases from V and 9 from J, leaving 11 bases between them. This CDR3 spans 13 amino acids. Looked up from germline, CDR1 is MDHEN and CDR2 is SYDVKM. The CDR3 DNA sequence: TGTGCCAGCAGTTTAGACAAATTTTCGCCCCAGCATTTT. It yields the protein CASSLDKFSPQHF.

The V and J genes are TRBV19 and TRBJ2-3, with 7 bases matching TRBD1. The CDR3 length is 13 residues. Germline V gene data show CDR1 as LNHDA and CDR2 as SQIVND (reference sequence). J was trimmed by 0 bases and V by 8 bases; bases with no gene match: 2. The CDR3: CASWDRSTDTQYF. The CDR3 DNA reads as TGTGCCAGTTGGGACAGAAGCACAGATACGCAGTATTTT.

This clone showed up just once. The chain joins TRBV18 to TRBJ2-7, with D possibly matching TRBD1 (6 bases). Germline V lookup: CDR1 KGHSH, CDR2 LQKENI. V gave up 2 bases and J gave up 2 bases, with 10 bases separating them. The CDR3 is 14 residues long. CDR3 sequence: CASSPRQETYEQYF. CDR3 nucleotide sequence: TGTGCCAGCTCACCAAGACAGGAAACCTACGAGCAGTACTTC.

The chain uses TRBV2 and TRBJ2-1, with D tentatively TRBD1 (5 bases). Per germline, CDR1 SNHLY and CDR2 FYNNEI. Trimming took off 6 bases at V and 5 bases at J, with 17 bases between the two ends. The CDR3 consists of 15 residues. Written as DNA, the CDR3 is TGTGCCAGCAGGGGCAGGGTGGAAGCAAACAATGAGCAGTTCTTC. Residues: CASRGRVEANNEQFF. The complete variable domain, with remaining parts taken from reference TRBV2 and TRBJ2-1, reads EPEVTQTPSHQVTQMGQEVILRCVPISNHLYFYWYRQILGQKVEFLVSFYNNEISEKSEIFDDQFSVERPDGSNFTLKIRSTKLEDSAMYFCASRGRVEANNEQFFGPGTRLTVL.

J is TRBJ1-4 and V is TRBV5-5; D is undetermined. In germline, CDR1 is SGHKS, CDR2 YYEKEE (reference sequence). The CDR3 covers 17 residues. V lost 4 bases, J lost 4 bases, and 20 bases lay in between. This CDR3 reads CASSPGATATFNEKLFF. Written as DNA, the CDR3 is TGTGCCAGCAGCCCTGGAGCGACGGCAACCTTTAATGAAAAACTGTTTTTT.

This clone was picked up a small number of times. CDR3 nucleotides: TGTGCCAGCAGTTCCAGGGTCACTGAAGCTTTCTTT. It is translated as CASSSRVTEAFF. The V and J genes are TRBV28 and TRBJ1-1; D possibly corresponds to TRBD1 (5 bases). The germline gives CDR1 MDHEN, CDR2 SYDVKM. Trimming left V 4 bases short and J 4 bases short, with 7 bases between. The CDR3 has 12 amino acids. Supplemented by reference TRBV28 and TRBJ1-1, the full variable domain reads DVKVTQSSRYLVKRTGEKVFLECVQDMDHENMFWYRQDPGLGLRLIYFSYDVKMKEKGDIPEGYSVSREKKERFSLILESASTNQTSMYLCASSSRVTEAFFGQGTRLTVV.

V and J are TRBV7-9 and TRBJ1-1; D is ambiguous. The CDR3 has 16 amino acids. Germline assignment: CDR1 SEHNR and CDR2 FQNEAQ (reference sequence). The V gene lost 5 bases and the J gene lost 2 bases, with 18 bases spanning the gap. CDR3 loop: CASSPDRARVNTEAFF. CDR3 nucleotides: TGTGCCAGCAGCCCGGACCGGGCGAGGGTTAACACTGAAGCTTTCTTT.

This chain connects TRBV4-1 to TRBJ2-7; 7 bases are a match to TRBD2. V was pared by 0 bases and J by 0 bases, with 2 bases of the junction left unmatched. The CDR3 has 15 residues. Per germline, CDR1 MGHRA and CDR2 YSYEKL. The CDR3 region has the DNA TGCGCCAGCAGCCAAGATCGCGGGAGCTCCTACGAGCAGTACTTC. This codes for CASSQDRGSSYEQYF.